In its sample, the clone carrying this TCR beta chain was seen many times. Its antigen remains unidentified. These data come from a study of blood T cells in healthy people across ages. Findings and limits, study-wide: Greater diversity and more naive CD4+ cells were seen in long-lived donors than in aged donors. Donor CMV status was unknown, possibly confounding expanded clonotype changes.

V lost 0 bases and J lost 0; bases outside the gene matches: 4. CDR3 size: 18 residues. Germline V gives CDR1 SGDLS, CDR2 YYNGEE. Using a J-beta primer mix together with a sample-barcoded 5' primer, a second PCR was run for about 6 to 12 cycles. TCRdb reprocessed the 5' RACE reads via MiXCR and lists one record per CDR3 protein. Among just under 900,000 distinct CDR3 sequences, under 30% were seen once, and the ten largest hold roughly a sixth. The chain employs TRBV9 and TRBJ2-1, with 12 nucleotides matching TRBD2. The origin of this receptor is a woman of 80 years or more in good health. The source material was blood. The CDR3, as DNA: TGTGCCAGCAGCGTAGTCGCTAGCGGGGGGGGCTCCTACAATGAGCAGTTCTTC. Encoded protein: CASSVVASGGGSYNEQFF.